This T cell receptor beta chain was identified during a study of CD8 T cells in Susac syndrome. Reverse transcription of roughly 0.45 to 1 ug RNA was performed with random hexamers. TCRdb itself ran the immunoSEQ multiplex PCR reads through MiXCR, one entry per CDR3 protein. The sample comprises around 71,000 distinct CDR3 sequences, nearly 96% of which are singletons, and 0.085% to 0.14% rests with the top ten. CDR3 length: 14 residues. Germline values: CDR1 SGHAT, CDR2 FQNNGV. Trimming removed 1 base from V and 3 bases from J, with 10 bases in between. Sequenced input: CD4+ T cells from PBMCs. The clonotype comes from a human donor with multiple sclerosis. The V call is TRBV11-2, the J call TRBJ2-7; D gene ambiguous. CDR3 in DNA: TGTGCCAGCAGCTTAGCGGTACAGCACTACGAGCAGTACTTC. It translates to CASSLAVQHYEQYF.